This paragraph reports one T cell receptor beta chain. Germline assignment: CDR1 LNHDA and CDR2 SQIVND (reference sequence). This CDR3 has 14 amino acids. The ends were cut back, 5 bases at V and 5 bases at J, with 13 bases in the middle. The source of the sample is a study of OX40 agonist ivuxolimab in advanced cancers. Turning to the study itself: Two patients with cutaneous melanoma and one with hepatocellular carcinoma, three in total, showed partial responses.

Libraries were prepared by immunoSEQ multiplex PCR; TCRdb keeps only in-frame clonotypes and omits some of them. The sample shows tens of thousands of clones, about 83% of them seen only once. This specimen was CD4+ or CD8+ T cells sorted from blood, taken in a trial of the OX40 agonist ivuxolimab. V gene TRBV19 combines with J gene TRBJ1-5, with D unresolved. This receptor was taken from an adult with an advanced solid tumor such as melanoma, head and neck, liver or kidney cancer. The chain's CDR3 is CASSFYNGDQPQHF. In DNA form, the CDR3 reads TGTGCCAGTAGTTTCTACAATGGGGATCAGCCCCAGCATTTT.